One sample yielded the 32 T cell receptor beta chains listed below, sequenced in a study of beta chain features in type 1 diabetes. Overall study results and limits: All four CD4+ subsets of Type 1 diabetes patients contained TCRB CDR3s that were moderately but significantly shorter.

These receptors are not linked to any known antigen. Of the isolated RNA, all was reverse transcribed, and so the sequenced material was expressed TCRB transcripts. Method: immunoSEQ multiplex PCR; TCRdb's copy keeps in-frame clones and lacks some. The sample has around 130,000 clones, over 15% seen once. Specimen: central memory CD4+ T cells from blood. The receptors originated from a man aged 25-45 years with type 1 diabetes.

The sample holds a few counts of this clone. V and J are TRBV29-1 and TRBJ2-7; 9 bases agree with TRBD1. The ends lost 5 bases at V and 2 bases at J; junction bases unmatched: 19. From germline, CDR1 is SQVTM and CDR2 ANQGSEA. The CDR3 totals 18 residues. CDR3 region: CSVSRRLQGAVPTYEQYF. CDR3 bases: TGCAGCGTTTCCAGGAGATTACAGGGGGCCGTGCCGACCTACGAGCAGTACTTC.

This clone showed up just a few times. The V gene is TRBV18, the J gene TRBJ2-6; the D is unclear. Germline CDR1 and CDR2: KGHSH and LQKENI. The CDR3 runs to 13 residues. The V gene lost 3 bases and the J gene lost 0 bases, with 0 bases spanning the gap. The CDR3 bases are TGTGCCAGCTCACCCTCTGGGGCCAACGTCCTGACTTTC. Encoded protein: CASSPSGANVLTF.

This clone was counted a few times. The V and J genes are TRBV30 and TRBJ2-1; D might be TRBD1 (6 bases). Germline V gene sequence: CDR1 GTSNPN, CDR2 SVGIG (reference sequence). Trimming removed 0 bases at V and 6 bases at J, with 15 bases between. This CDR3 has 15 amino acids. CDR3 sequence reads: CAWSVWAGDGNEQFF. CDR3 sequence (DNA): TGTGCCTGGAGTGTTTGGGCAGGGGATGGCAATGAGCAGTTCTTC.

This clone was observed a few times. V and J are TRBV20-1 and TRBJ1-5; D gene uncertain. This CDR3 is built from 11 residues. Trimming stripped 3 bases from V and 7 bases from J, with 7 bases between. Per the germline V gene, CDR1 is DFQATT and CDR2 is SNEGSKA (reference sequence). In DNA, the CDR3 is TGCAGTGCTAGCGGAGAGCAGCCCCAGCATTTT. Translated: CSASGEQPQHF.

The chain recombines TRBV5-4 with TRBJ2-7; 7 nucleotides agree with TRBD2. Germline CDR1 and CDR2: SGHNT and YYREEE (reference sequence). CDR3 length: 14 residues. Germline trimming cut 5 bases from V and 1 base from J; bases unmatched to any gene: 6. For the CDR3, the DNA is TGTGCCAGCAGGCCCAGCGGGGAATCCTACGAGCAGTACTTC. Its translation: CASRPSGESYEQYF.

V and J are TRBV29-1 and TRBJ1-1, with a tentative D call TRBD1 (5 bases). From germline, CDR1 is SQVTM and CDR2 ANQGSEA. V shed 5 bases and J shed 0 bases, with 13 bases lying between them. This CDR3 has 14 amino acids. CDR3 in amino acids: CSVRTTAMNTEAFF. In nucleotides, the CDR3 is TGCAGCGTTCGGACGACAGCCATGAACACTGAAGCTTTCTTT.

The chain recombines TRBV7-2 with TRBJ2-7; D may be TRBD2 (5 bases). Germline V gene lookup returns CDR1 SGHTA and CDR2 FQGNSA. The CDR3 has 15 residues. V gave up 5 bases and J gave up 1 base, with 15 bases separating them. The CDR3: CASSLSTGESYEQYF. The CDR3 DNA follows: TGTGCCAGCAGCCTCTCTACTGGGGAGTCCTACGAGCAGTACTTC.

This clone was counted between two and nine times. The chain is built from TRBV7-2 and TRBJ1-1, with a possible D match to TRBD1 (5 bases). Germline V gene lookup returns CDR1 SGHTA and CDR2 FQGNSA. The CDR3 extends over 13 amino acids. The V gene lost 1 base and the J gene lost 3 bases, with 6 bases spanning the gap. In DNA form, the CDR3 reads TGTGCCAGCAGCTTAGGAGGGGACACTGAAGCTTTCTTT. Its translation: CASSLGGDTEAFF. Using reference TRBV7-2 and TRBJ1-1 for the parts outside the CDR3, the full variable domain is GAGVSQSPSNKVTEKGKDVELRCDPISGHTALYWYRQSLGQGLEFLIYFQGNSAPDKSGLPSDRFSAERTGGSVSTLTIQRTQQEDSAVYLCASSLGGDTEAFFGQGTRLTVV.

This clone was seen many times. This chain's CDR3 is CASSAGDAYEQYF. The CDR3, as DNA: TGCGCCAGCAGCGCCGGAGATGCCTACGAGCAGTACTTC. The rearrangement joins TRBV5-1 to TRBJ2-7; D not certain. This CDR3 contains 13 residues. Trimming stripped 4 bases from V and 2 bases from J, with 10 bases between. Germline values: CDR1 SGHRS, CDR2 YFSETQ.

The chain recombines TRBV2 with TRBJ2-3; 8 bases align to TRBD1. CDR3 length: 18 amino acids. Germline CDR1 is SNHLY and CDR2 is FYNNEI. V was clipped by 6 bases and J by 0 bases; unmatched bases: 14. In nucleotides, the CDR3 is TGTGCCAGCAGGAAGGGCCGGACAGGGCCCTCCAGCACAGATACGCAGTATTTT. Amino acid sequence: CASRKGRTGPSSTDTQYF.

This sequence joins TRBV4-2 and TRBJ2-3, with D uncertain. V was trimmed by 0 bases and J by 6 bases, leaving 7 bases between them. There are 13 residues in the CDR3. Germline V lookup: CDR1 LGHNA, CDR2 YNFKEQ. The CDR3 DNA sequence: TGTGCCAGCAGCCAAGATGCTAAGGATACGCAGTATTTT. The encoded protein is CASSQDAKDTQYF.

The V gene is TRBV29-1, the J gene TRBJ2-1; D may be TRBD1 or TRBD2 (6 bases each). V was trimmed by 7 bases and J by 9 bases, leaving 10 bases between them. The CDR3 length is 10 residues. The germline V gene has CDR1 SQVTM and CDR2 ANQGSEA. CDR3: CSGGASEQFF. The CDR3 nucleotides read TGCAGCGGGGGGGCCTCTGAGCAGTTCTTC.

The rearrangement links TRBV29-1 to TRBJ2-7; a possible D gene is TRBD1 (6 bases). This CDR3 spans 13 amino acids. Germline assignment: CDR1 SQVTM and CDR2 ANQGSEA. V was clipped by 2 bases and J by 4 bases, with 12 bases between them. For the CDR3, the DNA is TGCAGCGTTGAAATGGGGGCTGGGTACGAGCAGTACTTC. Translated, it gives CSVEMGAGYEQYF.

This clone occurred a few times. The rearrangement joins TRBV7-2 to TRBJ2-5; 8 positions match TRBD2. The junction had 6 bases not matched to a gene; V was cut back by 3 bases and J by 3 bases. The CDR3 sequence is 15 residues long. Germline V gene data show CDR1 as SGHTA and CDR2 as FQGNSA. This CDR3 is CASSFGGTRKETQYF. CDR3 DNA sequence: TGTGCCAGCAGCTTCGGCGGGACTAGAAAAGAGACCCAGTACTTC. Supplemented by reference TRBV7-2 and TRBJ2-5, the full variable domain reads GAGVSQSPSNKVTEKGKDVELRCDPISGHTALYWYRQSLGQGLEFLIYFQGNSAPDKSGLPSDRFSAERTGGSVSTLTIQRTQQEDSAVYLCASSFGGTRKETQYFGPGTRLLVL.

This clone was recorded once. The rearrangement joins TRBV5-1 to TRBJ1-2, with D hard to call. Germline assignment: CDR1 SGHRS and CDR2 YFSETQ. V lost 0 bases and J 14 bases, leaving 14 bases between the germline ends. This CDR3 is built from 12 residues. The CDR3 is CASSLDSSFGTF. The CDR3 nucleotides are TGCGCCAGCAGCTTGGACAGTTCCTTCGGAACCTTC.

The chain uses TRBV11-2 and TRBJ2-7; maybe TRBD1 (6 bases). Germline V gives CDR1 SGHAT, CDR2 FQNNGV. The CDR3 sequence is 15 residues long. Trimming took 6 bases from V and 3 from J, leaving 18 bases between them. CDR3 loop: CASSPYRDRIYEQYF. The CDR3 coding sequence is TGTGCCAGCAGTCCTTATCGCGACAGGATCTACGAGCAGTACTTC.

The J gene is TRBJ2-3, the V gene TRBV2; no reliable D call. This CDR3 is built from 12 residues. V lost 7 bases to trimming and J lost 0 bases, with 5 bases between them. CDR1 and CDR2 (germline): SNHLY, FYNNEI. The DNA for the CDR3 is TGTGCCAGCACCGAAAGCACAGATACGCAGTATTTT. Its translation is CASTESTDTQYF. The complete variable domain, with remaining parts taken from reference TRBV2 and TRBJ2-3, reads EPEVTQTPSHQVTQMGQEVILRCVPISNHLYFYWYRQILGQKVEFLVSFYNNEISEKSEIFDDQFSVERPDGSNFTLKIRSTKLEDSAMYFCASTESTDTQYFGPGTRLTVL.

V is TRBV30 and J is TRBJ2-5, with D hard to call. The germline CDR1 and CDR2 sequences are GTSNPN and SVGIG (reference sequence). The CDR3 consists of 13 residues. Trimming stripped 0 bases from V and 9 bases from J, with 14 bases between. The CDR3 nucleotides are TGTGCCTGGAGTGTACCCGGTCCTGGGGCCCAGTACTTC. It translates to CAWSVPGPGAQYF.

This clone was counted between two and nine times. The chain carries TRBV7-2 and TRBJ2-3, with TRBD2 matching 7 bases. The CDR3 covers 16 residues. Germline V gives CDR1 SGHTA, CDR2 FQGNSA. V shed 3 bases, J shed 3 bases, and the junction held 9 bases outside the gene matches. CDR3 nucleotide sequence: TGTGCCAGCAGCTTCGGAGGGCCAGCGGGGACAGATACGCAGTATTTT. Protein: CASSFGGPAGTDTQYF.

The sample holds a few counts of this clone. The V gene is TRBV21-1, the J gene TRBJ1-1. TRBV21-1 counts as a pseudogene. The CDR3 is made up of 18 amino acids. DNA of the CDR3: TGTGCCAGCAGCAATCAAAAGGGGGGGCGATTGGGTCACATTGAAGCTTTCTTT. It translates to CASSNQKGGRLGHIEAFF.

This clone was counted a few times. This chain links TRBV5-1 with TRBJ2-7, with 9 nucleotides matching TRBD1. CDR1 and CDR2 (germline): SGHRS, YFSETQ. This CDR3 is 16 amino acids long. V was pared by 3 bases and J by 3 bases, with 10 bases of the junction left unmatched. The CDR3 region has the DNA TGCGCCAGCAGCTCGGGACAGGGAAGAGTAAACTACGAGCAGTACTTC. It yields the protein CASSSGQGRVNYEQYF.

This chain joins TRBV27 and TRBJ1-1, with 9 nucleotides matching TRBD1. CDR3 length: 17 residues. Germline CDR1 and CDR2: MNHEY and SMNVEV (reference sequence). The V gene end was trimmed by 5 bases and the J gene end by 3 bases; junction bases not matched to a gene: 13. The CDR3 DNA sequence: TGTGCCAGCAGTCTCCGGGGGACAGGGATCGGTTACACTGAAGCTTTCTTT. It yields the protein CASSLRGTGIGYTEAFF.

This chain links TRBV20-1 with TRBJ2-1; D is uncertain. The CDR3 extends over 11 amino acids. The V end was cut by 5 bases, the J end by 5 bases, with 7 bases between. CDR1 is DFQATT, CDR2 SNEGSKA, per germline (reference sequence). CDR3 sequence (DNA): TGCAGTGCTCGACTCGACAATGAGCAGTTCTTC. This gives the protein CSARLDNEQFF.

This rearrangement joins TRBV9 to TRBJ1-4; D not resolved. This CDR3 has 13 amino acids. Trimming pared 1 base from V and 8 bases from J, leaving 9 bases between. Germline loops: CDR1 SGDLS, CDR2 YYNGEE. The CDR3 loop is CASSVLPGEKLFF. The CDR3, as DNA: TGTGCCAGCAGCGTATTGCCCGGAGAAAAACTGTTTTTT.

This clone was counted ten times or more. The chain joins TRBV30 to TRBJ2-5, with 7 bases identical to TRBD2. The length of the CDR3 is 13 residues. V was clipped by 0 bases and J by 2 bases; unmatched bases: 0. Per germline, CDR1 GTSNPN and CDR2 SVGIG (reference sequence). CDR3 sequence: CAWSVGGQETQYF. CDR3 sequence (DNA): TGTGCCTGGAGTGTCGGGGGGCAAGAGACCCAGTACTTC.

The rearrangement links TRBV7-2 to TRBJ2-1; TRBD1 agrees at 8 bases. The CDR3 totals 14 residues. Germline V CDR1 and CDR2: SGHTA, FQGNSA. After removal of 3 bases from V and 8 bases from J, the junction contained 6 bases not matched to a gene. DNA of the CDR3: TGTGCCAGCAGCTTTACGACAGGGGATTATGAGCAGTTCTTC. Translated, it gives CASSFTTGDYEQFF.

V gene TRBV5-4 combines with J gene TRBJ2-3; 9 nucleotides match TRBD2. This CDR3 is built from 17 residues. Germline assignment: CDR1 SGHNT and CDR2 YYREEE (reference sequence). J lost 1 base, V lost 4 bases, and 10 bases had no gene match. The CDR3 nucleotides are TGTGCCAGCAGCATCTCCGGGACTAGCTTCGGCACAGATACGCAGTATTTT. Its protein product is CASSISGTSFGTDTQYF.

The chain uses TRBV5-6 and TRBJ2-5; 11 nucleotides agree with TRBD2. The germline CDR1 and CDR2 sequences are SGHDT and YYEEEE. V gave up 0 bases and J gave up 5 bases; unmatched junction bases: 6. The CDR3 covers 16 residues. The CDR3 bases are TGTGCCAGCAGCTTGGTTCCTAGCGGGGGGTCGGAGACCCAGTACTTC. Encoded protein: CASSLVPSGGSETQYF.

This chain's CDR3 is CASSLGRIDEQFF. CDR3 bases: TGTGCCAGCAGCTTAGGAAGGATCGATGAGCAGTTCTTC. The V call is TRBV7-7, the J call TRBJ2-1; D remains unclear. Germline CDR1 reads SSHAT; CDR2 reads FNYEAQ (reference sequence). V dropped 1 base and J dropped 8 bases, with 9 bases sitting between them. This CDR3 is built from 13 residues.

This chain uses TRBV10-1 with TRBJ2-5; D is possibly TRBD2 (5 bases). Germline values: CDR1 WNHNN, CDR2 SYGVQD (reference sequence). V shed 5 bases and J shed 1 base, with 8 bases lying between them. This CDR3 has 13 residues. CDR3 DNA: TGCGCCAGCAGTATGAGCGGCCAAGAGACCCAGTACTTC. Its protein is CASSMSGQETQYF.

The chain has TRBV27 and TRBJ2-3; no reliable D call. Germline CDR1 MNHEY, CDR2 SMNVEV (reference sequence). V lost 2 bases and J 2 bases, leaving 5 bases between the germline ends. CDR3 length: 13 amino acids. In nucleotides, the CDR3 is TGTGCCAGCAGTTTAGGGGACACAGATACGCAGTATTTT. This sequence encodes CASSLGDTDTQYF.

The V gene is TRBV5-4, the J gene TRBJ2-3; D remains ambiguous. The germline gives CDR1 SGHNT, CDR2 YYREEE (reference sequence). Between the trimmed V and J ends, which lost 1 base and 1 base, there was a span of 10 bases. CDR3 size: 15 residues. DNA of the CDR3: TGTGCCAGCAGCTTGACGCCGCCTCGCACAGATACGCAGTATTTT. Encoded protein: CASSLTPPRTDTQYF.